Below, 8 T cell receptor beta chains from the same sample are listed, as sequenced in a study of shared clonotypes between healthy human individuals. Measured with immunoSEQ multiplex PCR; TCRdb has only the in-frame clones, and not every one. The data show about 990,000 clones, with around 78% seen just once and 0.5% to 0.65% held by the top ten. What was sequenced was memory CD4+ T cells from PBMCs. The subset was: CD45RA-negative fraction. These receptors came from a man aged 18-30 years in good health. Some clones in this sample may be carry-over from other donors' samples.

This clone came up a few times. V usage is TRBV28 and J usage is TRBJ2-6; D gene unclear. Per germline, CDR1 MDHEN and CDR2 SYDVKM. Deletions cut 3 bases from V and 3 bases from J, with 12 bases between. CDR3 length equals 16 residues. The CDR3 is CASSFTGFFGANVLTF. CDR3 nucleotides: TGTGCCAGCAGTTTTACTGGGTTCTTTGGGGCCAACGTCCTGACTTTC. Together with reference TRBV28 and TRBJ2-6, the CDR3 gives the full variable domain: DVKVTQSSRYLVKRTGEKVFLECVQDMDHENMFWYRQDPGLGLRLIYFSYDVKMKEKGDIPEGYSVSREKKERFSLILESASTNQTSMYLCASSFTGFFGANVLTFGAGSRLTVL.

V and J are TRBV29-1 and TRBJ1-1, with 10 bases lining up with TRBD1. Per germline, CDR1 SQVTM and CDR2 ANQGSEA. The CDR3 runs to 16 residues. V lost 6 bases and J lost 0; bases outside the gene matches: 10. Here the CDR3 reads CSVIRTGGSVNTEAFF. The CDR3, as DNA: TGCAGCGTCATTCGGACAGGGGGTAGTGTGAACACTGAAGCTTTCTTT.

The chain carries TRBV7-3 and TRBJ1-4; 7 nucleotides align to TRBD1. Trimming removed 5 bases from V and 0 bases from J; junction bases left unmatched: 3. CDR3 size: 15 residues. From germline, CDR1 is SGHTA and CDR2 FQGTGA. CDR3 in amino acids: CASSATGATNEKLFF. The DNA for the CDR3 is TGTGCCAGCAGCGCCACAGGGGCAACTAATGAAAAACTGTTTTTT.

The rearrangement links TRBV13 to TRBJ2-7; TRBD2 matches at 14 bases. CDR1 and CDR2 from the germline V gene are PRHDT and FYEKMQ (reference sequence). The ends lost 5 bases at V and 5 bases at J; junction bases unmatched: 11. There are 17 residues in the CDR3. The CDR3, as DNA: TGTGCCAGCAGCGGTACGGGACTAGCGGGAGCTAGCAACGAGCAGTACTTC. Residues: CASSGTGLAGASNEQYF.

The chain carries TRBV18 and TRBJ2-5; weak D call: TRBD1 (6 bases). Between the trimmed V and J ends, which lost 3 bases and 4 bases, there was a span of 15 bases. In germline, CDR1 is KGHSH, CDR2 LQKENI. The CDR3 totals 15 residues. CDR3 loop: CASSPPGVSGETQYF. The CDR3 nucleotides read TGTGCCAGCTCACCTCCAGGGGTCTCGGGAGAGACCCAGTACTTC.

This clone was found many times. The chain links TRBV10-3 to TRBJ2-3; D might be TRBD1 (5 bases). The CDR3 sequence is 13 residues long. Trimming stripped 10 bases from V and 1 base from J, with 12 bases between. Germline loops: CDR1 ENHRY, CDR2 SYGVKD. The CDR3 DNA follows: TGTGCCACACAAACACAGGGCACAGATACGCAGTATTTT. The encoded protein is CATQTQGTDTQYF.

This clone has ten or more counts. Other DNA sequences in this specimen translate into the identical CDR3. The V and J genes are TRBV30 and TRBJ1-2; D possibly corresponds to TRBD1 (5 bases). V was clipped by 2 bases and J by 6 bases, with 13 bases between them. The germline CDR1 and CDR2 sequences are GTSNPN and SVGIG (reference sequence). This CDR3 region has 13 residues. The CDR3 protein is CAWSYRQGDGYTF. CDR3 nucleotide sequence: TGTGCCTGGAGTTACCGGCAGGGAGATGGCTACACCTTC.

The rearrangement uses TRBV6-1 and TRBJ2-7, with unresolved D. The germline CDR1 and CDR2 sequences are MNHNS and SASEGT. Trimming took off 1 base at V and 0 bases at J, with 7 bases between the two ends. The CDR3 is 14 amino acids. The chain's CDR3 is CASSEGSTSYEQYF. CDR3 DNA: TGTGCCAGCAGTGAAGGGTCGACCTCCTACGAGCAGTACTTC.